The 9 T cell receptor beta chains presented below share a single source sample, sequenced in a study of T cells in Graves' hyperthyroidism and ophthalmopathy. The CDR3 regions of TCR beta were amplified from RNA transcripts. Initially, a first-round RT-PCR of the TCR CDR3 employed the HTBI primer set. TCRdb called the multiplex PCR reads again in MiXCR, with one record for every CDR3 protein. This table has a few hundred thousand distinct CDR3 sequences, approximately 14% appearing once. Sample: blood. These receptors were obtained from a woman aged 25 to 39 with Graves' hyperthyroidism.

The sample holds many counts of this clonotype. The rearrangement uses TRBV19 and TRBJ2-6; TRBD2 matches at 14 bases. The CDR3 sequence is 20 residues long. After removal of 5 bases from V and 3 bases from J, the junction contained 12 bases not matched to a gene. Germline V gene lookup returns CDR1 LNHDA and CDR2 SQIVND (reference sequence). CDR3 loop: CASSSPGTSGSSGGANVLTF. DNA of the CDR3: TGTGCCAGTAGTTCGCCCGGGACTAGCGGGAGCAGTGGTGGGGCCAACGTCCTGACTTTC. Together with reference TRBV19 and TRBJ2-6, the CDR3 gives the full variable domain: DGGITQSPKYLFRKEGQNVTLSCEQNLNHDAMYWYRQDPGQGLRLIYYSQIVNDFQKGDIAEGYSVSREKKESFPLTVTSAQKNPTAFYLCASSSPGTSGSSGGANVLTFGAGSRLTVL.

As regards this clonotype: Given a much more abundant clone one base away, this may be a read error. In DNA, the CDR3 is TGTGCCAGCAGTAGTGGACAGGGGCTCTATGGCCACACCTTC. This translates into CASSSGQGLYGHTF. This rearrangement joins TRBV6-1 to TRBJ1-2, with 9 positions matching TRBD1. Germline V gene data show CDR1 as MNHNS and CDR2 as SASEGT. This CDR3 is built from 14 residues.

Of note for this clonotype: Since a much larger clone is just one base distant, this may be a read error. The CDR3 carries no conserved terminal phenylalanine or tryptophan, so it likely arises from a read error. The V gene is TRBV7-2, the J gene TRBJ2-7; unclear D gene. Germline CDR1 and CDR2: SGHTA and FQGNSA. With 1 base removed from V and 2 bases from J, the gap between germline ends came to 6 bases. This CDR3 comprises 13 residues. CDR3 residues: CASSLVAPYEQYL. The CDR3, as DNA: TGTGCCAGCAGCTTAGTGGCCCCCTACGAGCAGTACCTC.

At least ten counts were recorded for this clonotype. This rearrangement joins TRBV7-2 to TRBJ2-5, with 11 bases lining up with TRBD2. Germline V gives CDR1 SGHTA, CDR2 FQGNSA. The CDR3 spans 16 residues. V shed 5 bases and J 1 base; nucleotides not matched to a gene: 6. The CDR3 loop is CASSLMGLAVQETQYF. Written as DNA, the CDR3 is TGTGCCAGCAGCCTAATGGGACTAGCGGTCCAAGAGACCCAGTACTTC.

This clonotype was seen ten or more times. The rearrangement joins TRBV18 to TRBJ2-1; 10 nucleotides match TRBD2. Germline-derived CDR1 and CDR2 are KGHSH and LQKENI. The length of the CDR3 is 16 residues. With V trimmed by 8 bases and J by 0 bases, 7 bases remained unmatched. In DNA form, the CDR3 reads TGTGCCAGCAGCCCCAGACTAGCGGGCTCCTACAATGAGCAGTTCTTC. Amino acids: CASSPRLAGSYNEQFF.

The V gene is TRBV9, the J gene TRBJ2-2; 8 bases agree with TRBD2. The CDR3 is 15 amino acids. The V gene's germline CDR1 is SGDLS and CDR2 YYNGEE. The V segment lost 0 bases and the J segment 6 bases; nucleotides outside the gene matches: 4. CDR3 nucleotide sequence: TGTGCCAGCAGCGTAGGCCCAGCGGGAGCCGGGGAGCTGTTTTTT. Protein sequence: CASSVGPAGAGELFF.

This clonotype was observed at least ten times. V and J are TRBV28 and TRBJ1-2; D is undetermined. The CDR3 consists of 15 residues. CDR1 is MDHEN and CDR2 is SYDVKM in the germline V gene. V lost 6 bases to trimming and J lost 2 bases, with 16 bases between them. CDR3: CASSLRRGANYGYTF. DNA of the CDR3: TGTGCCAGCAGCCTCCGTCGGGGAGCCAACTATGGCTACACCTTC.

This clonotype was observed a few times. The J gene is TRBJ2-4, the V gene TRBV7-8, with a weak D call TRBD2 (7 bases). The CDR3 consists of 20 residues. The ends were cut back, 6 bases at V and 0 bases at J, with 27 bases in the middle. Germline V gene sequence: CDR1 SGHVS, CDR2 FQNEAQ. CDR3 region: CASSLVGGTTDRGAKNIQYF. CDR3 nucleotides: TGTGCCAGCAGTCTAGTGGGGGGGACGACGGACAGAGGAGCCAAAAACATTCAGTACTTC.

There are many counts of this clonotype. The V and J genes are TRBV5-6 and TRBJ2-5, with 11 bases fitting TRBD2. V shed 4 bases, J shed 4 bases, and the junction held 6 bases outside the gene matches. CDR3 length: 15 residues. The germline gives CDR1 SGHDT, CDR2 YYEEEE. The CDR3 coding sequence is TGTGCCAGCAGCAGACGCGGACTAGCGGGAGAGACCCAGTACTTC. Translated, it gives CASSRRGLAGETQYF.